The sequence of this TCR beta chain was determined in a study of blood T cell repertoires in COVID-19. In the study overall: Both acute and convalescent COVID-19 samples were obtained from the United States, Italy and Spain.

Authors' analysis steps: Amplification of reference gene primers was used by the study to estimate nucleated cell counts. TCRdb's copy holds only in-frame clones and misses some; the assay was immunoSEQ multiplex PCR. That table supplies the V and J calls and clone size; D and trimming were determined from the DNA. This table holds about 190,000 clones, around 85% found once. The specimen sequenced was peripheral blood. The source is a man of 80 years or more with COVID-19, enrolled during active disease.

This CDR3 is CASSFSGQGSDEQYF. The DNA of the CDR3 is TGTGCCAGCAGCTTTTCGGGACAGGGGAGCGACGAGCAGTACTTC. The rearrangement links TRBV5-4 to TRBJ2-7, with 10 bases identical to TRBD1. V was pared by 2 bases and J by 5 bases, with 7 bases of the junction left unmatched. CDR3 length: 15 amino acids. Germline-derived CDR1 and CDR2 are SGHNT and YYREEE (reference sequence).